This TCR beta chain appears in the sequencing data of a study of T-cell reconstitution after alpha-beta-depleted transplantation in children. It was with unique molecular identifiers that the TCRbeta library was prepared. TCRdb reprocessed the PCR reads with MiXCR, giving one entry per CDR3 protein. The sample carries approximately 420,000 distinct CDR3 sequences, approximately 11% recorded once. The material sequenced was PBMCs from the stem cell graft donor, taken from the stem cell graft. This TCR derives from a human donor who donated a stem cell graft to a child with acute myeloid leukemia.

The CDR3 DNA reads TGTGCCAGCAGCGAAGACGGGAGTTTATACAATGAGCAGTTCTTC. This codes for CASSEDGSLYNEQFF. The gene calls are TRBV9 and TRBJ2-1; TRBD2 might be the D (6 bases). This CDR3 is 15 amino acids long. Trimming removed 3 bases at V and 4 bases at J, with 14 bases between. Germline values: CDR1 SGDLS, CDR2 YYNGEE.